Listed below are T cell receptor beta chains from one sample, sequenced in a study of vaccination and CD4 T cells after COVID-19. The antigens of these receptors remain unknown. One entry per CDR3 protein results from TCRdb running MiXCR on the PCR reads. The sample has 20,000 to 30,000 distinct CDR3 sequences, roughly two fifths seen once. Source material: CD4+ T cells from blood, cultured in vitro. All receptors come from a human donor who had recovered from COVID-19. Both conserved end residues are part of each CDR3. The D gene is left open where the match is weak. The listing skips clone size in some rows; elsewhere it reads once, few, many or a size class.

clone_size j_call cdr3_length v_call d_call cdr3_nt cdr3_aa
- TRBJ2-7 17 TRBV12-3/TRBV12-4 - TGTGCCAGCAGTTTAGCGCGAGGTAGCAGATCCTCCTACGAGCAGTACTTC CASSLARGSRSSYEQYF
- TRBJ1-2 14 TRBV28 TRBD1 TGTGCCAGCAGTTTATGGCACAGGGGAGATGGCTACACCTTC CASSLWHRGDGYTF
- TRBJ1-1 15 TRBV3-1 - TGTGCCAGCAGCCAAGGGGCGGGACCGCGCACTGAAGCTTTCTTT CASSQGAGPRTEAFF
- TRBJ2-5 15 TRBV19 - TGTGCCAGTAGTACCACCTTAGGACGGCGGGAGACCCAGTACTTC CASSTTLGRRETQYF
few TRBJ2-1 15 TRBV25-1 - TGTGCCAGCAGCTTTGAGGGGGTGAATTACAATGAGCAGTTCTTC CASSFEGVNYNEQFF
- TRBJ1-2 16 TRBV28 - TGTGCCAGCAGCCCCCGGTCACCGAGGAGCCTTGGTGGCTACACCTTC CASSPRSPRSLGGYTF
- TRBJ1-5 15 TRBV2 - TGTGCCAGCAGAGCGGGACGGGGAATTGGTCAGCCCCAGCATTTT CASRAGRGIGQPQHF
few TRBJ2-3 14 TRBV7-2 TRBD1 TGTGCCAGCAGCTTGGGACAGGCGGTAGATACGCAGTATTTT CASSLGQAVDTQYF
- TRBJ2-5 13 TRBV2 - TGTGCCAGCAGTGACCAGGGATGGGAGACCCAGTACTTC CASSDQGWETQYF
- TRBJ1-6 12 TRBV9 - TGTGCCAGCAGCGTAGAGAATTCACCCCTCCACTTT CASSVENSPLHF
- TRBJ2-7 13 TRBV12-3/TRBV12-4 - TGTGCCAGCAGTAGGGGCGAGATACTGAAGCAGTACTTC CASSRGEILKQYF
few TRBJ2-5 15 TRBV7-2 - TGTGCCAGCAGCCCTGACGGGGTGGGTAGAGAGACCCAGTACTTC CASSPDGVGRETQYF
few TRBJ2-2 16 TRBV7-2 - TGTGCCAGCAGCTTAGTTGGGGCAGGACAGACCGGGGAGCTGTTTTTT CASSLVGAGQTGELFF
- TRBJ1-2 13 TRBV5-4 - TGTGCCAGCAGCTTCGACACGGGCTATGGCTACACCTTC CASSFDTGYGYTF
few TRBJ2-7 14 TRBV6-1 TRBD1 TGTGCCAGCAGTCGGGGACAGGCGTCCTACGAGCAGTACTTC CASSRGQASYEQYF
- TRBJ1-5 16 TRBV19 - TGTGCCAGTAGTATAGAGTCCCCTTATAGCAATCAGCCCCAGCATTTT CASSIESPYSNQPQHF
- TRBJ2-2 13 TRBV6-1 - TGTGCCAGCTCAGGCAGCAACACCGGGGAGCTGTTTTTT CASSGSNTGELFF
few TRBJ2-7 13 TRBV19 - TGTGCCAGTAGTATAGATCCAGGATACGAGCAGTACTTC CASSIDPGYEQYF
medium-sized TRBJ1-5 14 TRBV15 - TGTGCCACCAGCCCCAGACAGACTGGTCAGCCCCAGCATTTT CATSPRQTGQPQHF
- TRBJ1-4 13 TRBV2 TRBD1 TGTGCCAGCAGGGGACAGGGTGGGGAGAAACTGTTTTTT CASRGQGGEKLFF
once TRBJ2-7 16 TRBV4-2 TRBD1 TGTGCCAGCAGCGGCCCTGGGGGACAGGGGGTAAGTGAGCAGTACTTC CASSGPGGQGVSEQYF
- TRBJ2-3 13 TRBV6-4 - TGTGCCAGCAGTGACTCGGAGACAGATACGCAGTATTTT CASSDSETDTQYF
- TRBJ2-7 13 TRBV20-1 TRBD2 TGCAGTGCTCCGCGGGGGGGCACCCACGAGCAGTACTTC CSAPRGGTHEQYF
- TRBJ2-5 12 TRBV7-7 - TGTGCCAGCAGCCACGGGGGCGAGACCCAGTACTTC CASSHGGETQYF
- TRBJ2-1 16 TRBV19 TRBD2 TGTGCCAGTAGTATGACTGGACTAGCGGTGGGGAATGAGCAGTTCTTC CASSMTGLAVGNEQFF